The 32 T cell receptor beta chains below come from one sample, sequenced in a study of cytomegalovirus exposure and HLA in healthy donors (dated by TCRdb to between 2016 and 2019). Libraries came from the immunoSEQ multiplex PCR assay. For the multiplex PCR, a mixture combining 60 forward primers for TCR Vbeta segments and 13 reverse primers for TCR Jbeta segments was used. This immuneACCESS table, as held by TCRdb, lists in-frame sequences with V and J called but not all clones. Of the missing ones, under half trace to an unresolved V gene in checked studies; the others have no known cause. The sample has some 180,000 clones on record, roughly 72% of them singletons. About 1.9% of the sample rests with the top ten. The sample comprised PBMCs. All receptors derive from a young man in good health and CMV-seronegative.

This clone was detected only a few times. The chain employs TRBV5-1 and TRBJ1-5; 7 bases are shared with TRBD1. V dropped 3 bases and J dropped 3; count of bases not matched to a gene: 3. The germline CDR1 and CDR2 sequences are SGHRS and YFSETQ. CDR3 size: 14 residues. The CDR3 coding sequence is TGCGCCAGCAGCTCCGGGACAGACAATCAGCCCCAGCATTTT. Translated, it gives CASSSGTDNQPQHF.

The chain is built from TRBV6-5 and TRBJ2-7; D is possibly TRBD1 (6 bases). V was clipped by 11 bases and J by 2 bases, with 13 bases between them. In germline, CDR1 is MNHEY, CDR2 SVGAGI. The CDR3 is made up of 12 amino acids. Written as DNA, the CDR3 is TGTGCCTCTCACAGGGTACCCTACGAGCAGTACTTC. Translated: CASHRVPYEQYF.

The chain combines TRBV5-1 with TRBJ2-1, with D perhaps matching TRBD1 (6 bases). V lost 2 bases to trimming and J lost 1 base, with 7 bases between them. Germline V gene sequence: CDR1 SGHRS, CDR2 YFSETQ. The CDR3 loop spans 14 amino acids. CDR3 nucleotide sequence: TGCGCCAGCAGCTTAGGGGGTTCCTACAATGAGCAGTTCTTC. It is translated as CASSLGGSYNEQFF.

The J gene is TRBJ2-1, the V gene TRBV7-9; 8 bases are shared with TRBD2. Germline CDR1 and CDR2: SEHNR and FQNEAQ (reference sequence). V gave up 5 bases and J gave up 4 bases; unmatched junction bases: 10. The CDR3 loop spans 16 amino acids. The CDR3 here is CASSLTIAGLYNEQFF. The CDR3 region has the DNA TGTGCCAGCAGCCTGACCATAGCGGGACTGTACAATGAGCAGTTCTTC.

The J gene is TRBJ2-2, the V gene TRBV28; 9 bases are a match to TRBD2. The trim removed 1 base at V and 3 bases at J, leaving 15 bases unmatched. In germline, CDR1 is MDHEN, CDR2 SYDVKM. The CDR3 length is 20 residues. The CDR3 is CASSLSWAVSGSSHTGELFF. CDR3 in DNA: TGTGCCAGCAGTTTATCGTGGGCGGTTAGCGGGAGCTCGCACACCGGGGAGCTGTTTTTT.

The chain couples TRBV27 to TRBJ2-7; a possible D gene is TRBD1 (5 bases). Germline loops: CDR1 MNHEY, CDR2 SMNVEV (reference sequence). This CDR3 has 17 residues. Trimming took 5 bases from V and 5 from J, leaving 25 bases between them. As DNA, the CDR3 is TGTGCCAGCAGTCATAAAAACTCCGGACCCAGGGATAACGAGCAGTACTTC. Its translation: CASSHKNSGPRDNEQYF.

The rearrangement joins TRBV6-5 to TRBJ2-3; TRBD2 is a possible D gene (7 bases). V gave up 7 bases and J gave up 4 bases, with 12 bases separating them. There are 13 residues in the CDR3. Germline CDR1 MNHEY, CDR2 SVGAGI. The CDR3 sequence: CASKQGGADTQYF. DNA for the CDR3: TGTGCCAGCAAACAGGGAGGGGCAGATACGCAGTATTTT.

This clone occurred a few times. The chain joins TRBV27 to TRBJ2-7; 8 nucleotides match TRBD1. V lost 8 bases to trimming and J lost 2 bases; unmatched junction nucleotides: 5. CDR3 length: 13 amino acids. Germline CDR1 reads MNHEY; CDR2 reads SMNVEV (reference sequence). The CDR3 loop reads CASGRGQAYEQYF. The DNA of the CDR3 is TGTGCCAGCGGCAGGGGGCAGGCCTACGAGCAGTACTTC.

The table lists this clone with a count of one. The CDR3 reads CASSPPGVRDTEAFF. Here the CDR3 DNA reads TGTGCCAGCAGTCCCCCAGGGGTTCGAGACACTGAAGCTTTCTTT. V usage is TRBV2 and J usage is TRBJ1-1, with D possibly TRBD1 on 6 matching bases. Between the trimmed V and J ends, which lost 5 bases and 3 bases, there was a span of 16 bases. The CDR3 length is 15 residues. CDR1 and CDR2 (germline): SNHLY, FYNNEI.

The chain carries TRBV5-4 and TRBJ1-6; 7 bases align to TRBD1. V lost 4 bases to trimming and J lost 6 bases; unmatched junction nucleotides: 10. Germline V gene lookup returns CDR1 SGHNT and CDR2 YYREEE (reference sequence). This CDR3 region has 16 residues. The CDR3 bases are TGTGCCAGCAGCCTATACAGGGGCCTACCTAATTCACCCCTCCACTTT. The encoded protein is CASSLYRGLPNSPLHF.

The chain joins TRBV9 to TRBJ2-5; the match to TRBD2 covers 7 bases. With 0 bases clipped from V and 5 bases from J, the junction kept 4 bases outside the gene matches. The CDR3 is 14 residues long. Germline CDR1 and CDR2: SGDLS and YYNGEE. The CDR3 DNA is TGTGCCAGCAGCGTAGCCAGGGAGGGTGAGACCCAGTACTTC. Translating gives CASSVAREGETQYF.

The V and J genes are TRBV7-6 and TRBJ2-1, with 14 positions matching TRBD2. CDR1 is SGHVS and CDR2 is FNYEAQ in the germline V gene. This CDR3 is built from 19 residues. The V gene end was trimmed by 3 bases and the J gene end by 1 base; junction bases not matched to a gene: 8. CDR3 region: CASSLGTSGSIRSYNEQFF. CDR3 nucleotide sequence: TGTGCCAGCAGCTTGGGGACTAGCGGGAGCATTAGGTCCTACAATGAGCAGTTCTTC.

This clone was counted only a few times. A far larger clone is only one base removed, so a read error is likely. The chain uses TRBV29-1 and TRBJ1-4, with 10 nucleotides matching TRBD1. This CDR3 comprises 14 residues. Germline loops: CDR1 SQVTM, CDR2 ANQGSEA. The CDR3 region has the DNA TGCAGCGTTGGGACAGGGGGGACTAATCAAAAACTGTTTTTT. It codes for CSVGTGGTNQKLFF.

The chain joins TRBV6-5 to TRBJ1-1, with 8 positions matching TRBD1. The CDR3 is 15 residues long. CDR1 and CDR2 (germline): MNHEY, SVGAGI. V lost 5 bases and J lost 1; bases outside the gene matches: 6. Here the CDR3 DNA reads TGTGCCAGCAGTCCCCTCGGGACAGGGAACACTGAAGCTTTCTTT. Translated: CASSPLGTGNTEAFF.

The chain carries TRBV5-1 and TRBJ2-7; 9 nucleotides agree with TRBD1. Per germline, CDR1 SGHRS and CDR2 YFSETQ. The CDR3 consists of 15 residues. Unmatched junction bases numbered 7, after V lost 0 bases and J lost 6 bases. The CDR3 DNA reads TGCGCCAGCAGCTTGGGAACAGGGGGCTTTTCCGAGCAGTACTTC. Protein sequence: CASSLGTGGFSEQYF.

The chain uses TRBV28 and TRBJ2-1; TRBD2 agrees at 10 bases. J was trimmed by 5 bases and V by 7 bases; bases with no gene match: 5. The CDR3 contains 14 residues. Germline lookup yields CDR1 MDHEN and CDR2 SYDVKM. In DNA form, the CDR3 reads TGTGCCAGCAAACGTGGACTAGCGGACAATGAGCAGTTCTTC. It yields the protein CASKRGLADNEQFF.

This clone has more than one count but fewer than ten. V gene TRBV28 combines with J gene TRBJ1-1; the match to TRBD1 covers 10 bases. The CDR3 loop spans 14 amino acids. The junction had 5 bases not matched to a gene; V was cut back by 6 bases and J by 4 bases. The germline CDR1 and CDR2 sequences are MDHEN and SYDVKM. In DNA, the CDR3 is TGTGCCAGCAGCCCGGGGACAGGGGTCACTGAAGCTTTCTTT. Protein product: CASSPGTGVTEAFF.

The rearrangement joins TRBV7-3 to TRBJ2-3; D may be TRBD2 (7 bases). From germline, CDR1 is SGHTA and CDR2 FQGTGA. Trimming left V 5 bases short and J 5 bases short, with 17 bases between. CDR3 length: 15 residues. The chain's CDR3 is CASSKGGSNIDTQYF. DNA of the CDR3: TGTGCCAGCAGCAAGGGGGGGAGTAACATAGATACGCAGTATTTT.

This chain connects TRBV29-1 to TRBJ1-1, with D tentatively TRBD1 (5 bases). Looked up from germline, CDR1 is SQVTM and CDR2 is ANQGSEA. The ends were cut back, 6 bases at V and 6 bases at J, with 14 bases in the middle. The length of the CDR3 is 12 residues. CDR3 DNA: TGCAGCGTGAAATTTAAGGGGCCTGAAGCTTTCTTT. Its translation: CSVKFKGPEAFF.

The rearrangement links TRBV5-6 to TRBJ1-3, with D possibly matching TRBD1 (6 bases). Germline values: CDR1 SGHDT, CDR2 YYEEEE. The CDR3 has 15 amino acids. V dropped 1 base and J dropped 3 bases, with 11 bases sitting between them. The CDR3 loop is CASSLLGASGNTIYF. CDR3 coding DNA: TGTGCCAGCAGCTTGCTGGGGGCAAGTGGAAACACCATATATTTT.

The rearrangement uses TRBV7-9 and TRBJ2-7; a weak D match, TRBD1 (6 bases). Trimming stripped 4 bases from V and 7 bases from J, with 14 bases between. The CDR3 consists of 13 residues. Germline values: CDR1 SEHNR, CDR2 FQNEAQ (reference sequence). The CDR3 DNA reads as TGTGCCAGCAGCTCAACAGGGTCGGGGGAGCAGTACTTC. This encodes CASSSTGSGEQYF.

This chain connects TRBV7-3 to TRBJ2-1, with 12 bases matching TRBD2. Germline CDR1 and CDR2: SGHTA and FQGTGA. The CDR3 is made up of 15 amino acids. The V and J ends lost 2 bases and 6 bases, in that order; junction bases with no gene match: 2. CDR3 protein: CASSLLAGGRNEQFF. CDR3 in DNA: TGTGCCAGCAGCTTACTAGCGGGAGGGCGCAATGAGCAGTTCTTC.

The rearrangement links TRBV12-2 to TRBJ1-5; TRBD1 is taken as the D call from the table, unchecked against the DNA. TRBV12-2 represents a pseudogene. This CDR3 has 16 amino acids. The CDR3 is CASRLGDGTGDQPQHF. The CDR3 DNA reads TGTGCAAGTCGCTTAGGGGATGGGACAGGGGATCAGCCCCAGCATTTT.

The chain recombines TRBV20-1 with TRBJ1-1, with D unclear. The V gene lost 6 bases and the J gene lost 5 bases, with 10 bases spanning the gap. CDR3 size: 11 residues. Germline loops: CDR1 DFQATT, CDR2 SNEGSKA (reference sequence). The CDR3 DNA is TGCAGTGCCCGGGGAGGAACTGAAGCTTTCTTT. This encodes CSARGGTEAFF.

The chain uses TRBV4-2 and TRBJ2-5, with 13 bases lining up with TRBD2. Germline CDR1 LGHNA, CDR2 YNFKEQ. This CDR3 is 17 amino acids long. J lost 5 bases, V lost 4 bases, and 10 bases had no gene match. CDR3 protein: CASSPGLAGMLGETQYF. The CDR3 nucleotides are TGTGCCAGCAGCCCGGGACTAGCGGGAATGCTTGGGGAGACCCAGTACTTC.

This sequence joins TRBV5-1 and TRBJ2-1; 9 bases are shared with TRBD2. Germline trimming cut 4 bases from V and 8 bases from J; bases unmatched to any gene: 13. The CDR3 is 16 amino acids. The germline gives CDR1 SGHRS, CDR2 YFSETQ. The CDR3 nucleotides read TGCGCCAGCAGCCCCCGGTTAGGCGGGAGGGCCGATGAGCAGTTCTTC. It codes for CASSPRLGGRADEQFF.

The chain employs TRBV7-3 and TRBJ2-3; TRBD2 might be the D (6 bases). The CDR3 is 14 amino acids. Germline V gene sequence: CDR1 SGHTA, CDR2 FQGTGA. Trimming stripped 5 bases from V and 0 bases from J, with 9 bases between. The CDR3 region has the DNA TGTGCCAGCAGCCGCGGGACTAGCACAGATACGCAGTATTTT. It encodes CASSRGTSTDTQYF.

The rearrangement links TRBV6-1 to TRBJ2-7; D is unclear. The V gene's germline CDR1 is MNHNS and CDR2 SASEGT. Trimming stripped 2 bases from V and 6 bases from J, with 8 bases between. This CDR3 has 12 residues. The CDR3 bases are TGTGCCAGCAGTGAACCCCTCCCCGAGCAGTACTTC. This sequence encodes CASSEPLPEQYF.

This chain connects TRBV28 to TRBJ2-3, with TRBD2 identical over 8 bases. The junction had 7 bases not matched to a gene; V was cut back by 2 bases and J by 3 bases. Germline loops: CDR1 MDHEN, CDR2 SYDVKM. The CDR3 contains 16 residues. The CDR3 here is CASSLLAGTTTDTQYF. The CDR3 region has the DNA TGTGCCAGCAGTTTACTAGCGGGCACAACAACAGATACGCAGTATTTT.

This sequence joins TRBV13 and TRBJ2-1; 10 bases align to TRBD2. Trimming removed 5 bases from V and 4 bases from J; junction bases left unmatched: 5. Germline values: CDR1 PRHDT, CDR2 FYEKMQ (reference sequence). The CDR3 consists of 15 residues. CDR3 protein: CASSPWTSGYNEQFF. CDR3 nucleotides: TGTGCCAGCAGCCCGTGGACTAGCGGATACAATGAGCAGTTCTTC.

This clone was recorded a few times. The chain carries TRBV6-5 and TRBJ1-3; D is perhaps TRBD1 (5 bases). Germline V gives CDR1 MNHEY, CDR2 SVGAGI. CDR3 size: 15 residues. Trimming removed 2 bases from V and 2 bases from J, with 10 bases in between. CDR3: CASSYGAGAGNTIYF. CDR3 in DNA: TGTGCCAGCAGTTACGGGGCGGGAGCTGGAAACACCATATATTTT.

V and J are TRBV6-1 and TRBJ1-1, with 7 bases aligning to TRBD1. This CDR3 spans 15 amino acids. Trimming took 4 bases from V and 2 from J; bases not matched to a gene: 7. Looked up from germline, CDR1 is MNHNS and CDR2 is SASEGT. CDR3 bases: TGTGCCAGCAGTGTAGAACAGGGGATTAACACTGAAGCTTTCTTT. Translated, it gives CASSVEQGINTEAFF.